The rows below give T cell receptor beta chains drawn from one sample of a study of neoadjuvant nivolumab and ipilimumab in lung cancer. Data came from immunoSEQ multiplex PCR; TCRdb stores just in-frame clones and leaves some out. The sample consists of 18,000 or so clones, 60% to 85% of them appearing once. This specimen was tumor tissue, taken after neoadjuvant nivolumab, alone or with ipilimumab, at or shortly before surgery. All receptors come from an adult with non-small cell lung cancer. The CDR3 runs from the conserved cysteine through the conserved F or W. D genes are given only for firm matches. The listing skips clone size in some rows; elsewhere it reads once, few, many or a size class.

D gene: .; clone size: once; V gene: TRBV7-9; J gene: TRBJ1-1; CDR3 protein: CASSQKGWGTEAFF; CDR3 DNA: TGTGCCAGCAGTCAGAAGGGGTGGGGCACTGAAGCTTTCTTT
D gene: TRBD1; clone size: .; V gene: TRBV2; J gene: TRBJ2-7; CDR3 protein: CATKGPGQSYEQYF; CDR3 DNA: TGTGCCACGAAGGGGCCGGGACAGTCCTACGAGCAGTACTTC
D gene: .; clone size: .; V gene: TRBV5-1; J gene: TRBJ1-6; CDR3 protein: CASSLASVQDSPLHF; CDR3 DNA: TGCGCCAGCAGCTTGGCCTCAGTTCAGGATTCACCCCTCCACTTT
D gene: .; clone size: .; V gene: TRBV7-9; J gene: TRBJ1-1; CDR3 protein: CASSHLTGGWNTEAFF; CDR3 DNA: TGTGCCAGCAGCCATTTAACCGGGGGGTGGAACACTGAAGCTTTCTTT
D gene: .; clone size: .; V gene: TRBV12-5; J gene: TRBJ1-6; CDR3 protein: CASRQGSNSPLHF; CDR3 DNA: TGTGCTAGTCGTCAGGGATCGAATTCACCCCTCCACTTT
D gene: TRBD1; clone size: .; V gene: TRBV30; J gene: TRBJ2-2; CDR3 protein: CAWSDDRGNTGELFF; CDR3 DNA: TGTGCCTGGAGCGACGACAGGGGGAACACCGGGGAGCTGTTTTTT
D gene: .; clone size: .; V gene: TRBV5-1; J gene: TRBJ1-2; CDR3 protein: CASSDGAYGYTF; CDR3 DNA: TGCGCCAGCAGCGACGGGGCCTATGGCTACACCTTC
D gene: .; clone size: .; V gene: TRBV5-1; J gene: TRBJ2-2; CDR3 protein: CASTRGTETGELFF; CDR3 DNA: TGCGCCAGCACGCGGGGTACAGAAACCGGGGAGCTGTTTTTT
D gene: .; clone size: .; V gene: TRBV7-9; J gene: TRBJ2-5; CDR3 protein: CASSTRASETQYF; CDR3 DNA: TGTGCCAGCAGCACCCGGGCTTCAGAGACCCAGTACTTC
D gene: TRBD2; clone size: .; V gene: TRBV9; J gene: TRBJ2-1; CDR3 protein: CASSPRGGNEQFF; CDR3 DNA: TGTGCCAGCAGCCCCCGGGGGGGAAATGAGCAGTTCTTC
D gene: .; clone size: .; V gene: TRBV2; J gene: TRBJ2-7; CDR3 protein: CASSSGTQNYEQYF; CDR3 DNA: TGTGCCAGCAGCTCCGGGACCCAGAACTACGAGCAGTACTTC
D gene: .; clone size: .; V gene: TRBV7-9; J gene: TRBJ1-2; CDR3 protein: CASTVGVGYGYTF; CDR3 DNA: TGTGCCAGCACCGTGGGGGTAGGCTATGGCTACACCTTC
D gene: .; clone size: .; V gene: TRBV5-1; J gene: TRBJ2-7; CDR3 protein: CASSPDGDPSYEQYF; CDR3 DNA: TGCGCCAGCAGCCCAGACGGGGACCCTTCCTACGAGCAGTACTTC
D gene: .; clone size: .; V gene: TRBV6-1; J gene: TRBJ1-2; CDR3 protein: CASSDEHTGQYGYTF; CDR3 DNA: TGTGCCAGCAGTGACGAACACACAGGGCAGTATGGCTACACCTTC
D gene: .; clone size: .; V gene: TRBV9; J gene: TRBJ2-3; CDR3 protein: CASSLSGERGGTDTQYF; CDR3 DNA: TGTGCCAGCAGCCTTTCGGGTGAGCGTGGGGGCACAGATACGCAGTATTTT
D gene: .; clone size: .; V gene: TRBV18; J gene: TRBJ2-2; CDR3 protein: CASSPRDKLNTGELFF; CDR3 DNA: TGTGCCAGCTCACCACGGGACAAATTGAACACCGGGGAGCTGTTTTTT
D gene: TRBD1; clone size: few; V gene: TRBV5-5; J gene: TRBJ2-7; CDR3 protein: CASSWTGGSYEQYF; CDR3 DNA: TGTGCCAGCAGCTGGACAGGGGGCTCCTACGAGCAGTACTTC
D gene: .; clone size: .; V gene: TRBV11-1; J gene: TRBJ1-6; CDR3 protein: CASSGTSPGSPLHF; CDR3 DNA: TGTGCCAGCAGCGGTACATCCCCAGGGTCACCCCTCCACTTT
D gene: TRBD1; clone size: .; V gene: TRBV14; J gene: TRBJ1-2; CDR3 protein: CASSRDRVIYGYTF; CDR3 DNA: TGTGCCAGCAGCCGGGACAGGGTAATCTATGGCTACACCTTC
D gene: .; clone size: .; V gene: TRBV6-5; J gene: TRBJ2-7; CDR3 protein: CASSYSKLRAEQYF; CDR3 DNA: TGTGCCAGCAGTTACTCGAAGCTGAGAGCCGAGCAGTACTTC
D gene: .; clone size: few; V gene: TRBV14; J gene: TRBJ2-3; CDR3 protein: CASSHKQGLGTDTQYF; CDR3 DNA: TGTGCCAGCAGCCACAAACAGGGATTGGGCACAGATACGCAGTATTTT
D gene: TRBD1; clone size: .; V gene: TRBV5-4; J gene: TRBJ1-1; CDR3 protein: CASSLLQGLSTEAFF; CDR3 DNA: TGTGCCAGCAGCTTACTACAGGGGTTGAGCACTGAAGCTTTCTTT
D gene: TRBD2; clone size: once; V gene: TRBV27; J gene: TRBJ2-5; CDR3 protein: CASSLRLAGGQETQYF; CDR3 DNA: TGTGCCAGCAGTCTAAGACTAGCGGGGGGTCAAGAGACCCAGTACTTC
D gene: .; clone size: once; V gene: TRBV30; J gene: TRBJ1-2; CDR3 protein: CAYSLNNYGYTF; CDR3 DNA: TGTGCCTATTCATTGAATAACTATGGCTACACCTTC
D gene: .; clone size: .; V gene: TRBV6-5; J gene: TRBJ2-6; CDR3 protein: CATLLISGANVLTF; CDR3 DNA: TGTGCCACCCTCCTTATCTCTGGGGCCAACGTCCTGACTTTC
D gene: .; clone size: .; V gene: TRBV11-2; J gene: TRBJ1-5; CDR3 protein: CASSLDRNQPQHF; CDR3 DNA: TGTGCCAGCAGCTTAGATCGCAATCAGCCCCAGCATTTT
D gene: .; clone size: .; V gene: TRBV9; J gene: TRBJ1-4; CDR3 protein: CASSISQGNEKLFF; CDR3 DNA: TGTGCCAGCAGCATCTCGCAGGGGAATGAAAAACTGTTTTTT
D gene: .; clone size: once; V gene: TRBV2; J gene: TRBJ2-7; CDR3 protein: CASSEGWDISYEQYF; CDR3 DNA: TGTGCCAGCAGTGAAGGTTGGGACATCTCCTACGAGCAGTACTTC
D gene: TRBD1; clone size: .; V gene: TRBV18; J gene: TRBJ1-2; CDR3 protein: CASSPRQGLDGYTF; CDR3 DNA: TGTGCCAGCTCACCACGACAGGGATTGGATGGCTACACCTTC
D gene: .; clone size: .; V gene: TRBV5-1; J gene: TRBJ2-3; CDR3 protein: CASSPVPTYTSTDTQYF; CDR3 DNA: TGCGCCAGCAGCCCGGTACCGACTTACACTAGCACAGATACGCAGTATTTT
D gene: TRBD2; clone size: .; V gene: TRBV30; J gene: TRBJ2-4; CDR3 protein: CAWSGERGGRSLTF; CDR3 DNA: TGTGCCTGGAGTGGCGAGCGGGGGGGCCGCTCCCTAACTTTC
D gene: .; clone size: .; V gene: TRBV7-9; J gene: TRBJ2-2; CDR3 protein: CASSPLYGTGELFF; CDR3 DNA: TGTGCCAGCAGCCCACTATACGGCACCGGGGAGCTGTTTTTT
D gene: .; clone size: .; V gene: TRBV30; J gene: TRBJ2-7; CDR3 protein: CAWKSRAYEQYF; CDR3 DNA: TGTGCCTGGAAGAGCAGGGCCTACGAGCAGTACTTC
D gene: TRBD1; clone size: .; V gene: TRBV5-1; J gene: TRBJ2-5; CDR3 protein: CASSDAGGEETQYF; CDR3 DNA: TGCGCCAGTAGCGATGCAGGGGGCGAGGAGACCCAGTACTTC
D gene: TRBD1; clone size: .; V gene: TRBV19; J gene: TRBJ2-7; CDR3 protein: CASSRRGSPYEQYF; CDR3 DNA: TGTGCCAGTAGCCGCAGGGGGTCCCCCTACGAGCAGTACTTC
D gene: .; clone size: .; V gene: TRBV28; J gene: TRBJ1-5; CDR3 protein: CASSLMGGGNQPQHF; CDR3 DNA: TGTGCCAGCAGTTTAATGGGGGGTGGCAATCAGCCCCAGCATTTT
D gene: .; clone size: .; V gene: TRBV30; J gene: TRBJ1-4; CDR3 protein: CAWRLNLNEKLFF; CDR3 DNA: TGTGCCTGGAGGCTCAACCTTAATGAAAAACTGTTTTTT